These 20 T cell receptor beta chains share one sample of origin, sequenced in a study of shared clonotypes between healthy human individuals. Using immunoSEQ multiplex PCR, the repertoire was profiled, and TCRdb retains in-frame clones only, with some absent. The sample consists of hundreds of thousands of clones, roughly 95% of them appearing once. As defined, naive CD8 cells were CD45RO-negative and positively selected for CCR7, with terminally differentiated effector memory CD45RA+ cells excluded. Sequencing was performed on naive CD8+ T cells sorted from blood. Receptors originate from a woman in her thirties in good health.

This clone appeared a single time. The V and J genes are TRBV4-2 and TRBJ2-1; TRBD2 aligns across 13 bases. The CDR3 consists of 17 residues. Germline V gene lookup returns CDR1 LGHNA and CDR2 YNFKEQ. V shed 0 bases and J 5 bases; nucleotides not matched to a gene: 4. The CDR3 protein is CASSQEGGLAGNNEQFF. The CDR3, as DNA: TGTGCCAGCAGCCAAGAGGGGGGACTAGCGGGAAACAATGAGCAGTTCTTC.

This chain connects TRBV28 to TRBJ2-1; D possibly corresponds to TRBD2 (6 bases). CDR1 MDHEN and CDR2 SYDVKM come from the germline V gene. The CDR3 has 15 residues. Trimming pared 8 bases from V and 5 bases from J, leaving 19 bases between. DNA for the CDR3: TGTGCCAGCTTGGGGGACTTTAGCGCCGACAATGAGCAGTTCTTC. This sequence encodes CASLGDFSADNEQFF. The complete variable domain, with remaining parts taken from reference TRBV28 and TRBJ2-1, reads DVKVTQSSRYLVKRTGEKVFLECVQDMDHENMFWYRQDPGLGLRLIYFSYDVKMKEKGDIPEGYSVSREKKERFSLILESASTNQTSMYLCASLGDFSADNEQFFGPGTRLTVL.

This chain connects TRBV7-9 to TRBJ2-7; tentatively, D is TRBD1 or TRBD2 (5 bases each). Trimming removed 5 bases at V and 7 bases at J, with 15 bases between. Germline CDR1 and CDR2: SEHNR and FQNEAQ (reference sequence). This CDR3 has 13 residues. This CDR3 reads CASSGAATGEQYF. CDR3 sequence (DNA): TGTGCCAGCAGCGGGGCAGCGACGGGGGAGCAGTACTTC.

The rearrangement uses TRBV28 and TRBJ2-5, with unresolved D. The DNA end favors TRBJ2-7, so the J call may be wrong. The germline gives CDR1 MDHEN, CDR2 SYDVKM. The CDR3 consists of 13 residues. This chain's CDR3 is CASSSWSSYEQYF. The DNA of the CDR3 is TGTGCCAGCAGCTCCTGGAGCTCCTACGAGCAGTACTTC.

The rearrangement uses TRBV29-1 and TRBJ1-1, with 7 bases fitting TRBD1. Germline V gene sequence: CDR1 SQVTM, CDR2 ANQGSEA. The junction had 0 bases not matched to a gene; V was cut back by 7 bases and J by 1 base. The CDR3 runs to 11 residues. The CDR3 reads CSGQGNTEAFF. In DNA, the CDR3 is TGCAGCGGACAGGGGAACACTGAAGCTTTCTTT.

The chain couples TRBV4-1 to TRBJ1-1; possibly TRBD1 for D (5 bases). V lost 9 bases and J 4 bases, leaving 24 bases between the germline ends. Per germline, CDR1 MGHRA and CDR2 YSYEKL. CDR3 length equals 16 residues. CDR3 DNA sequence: TGCGCCAGTACCGCGGGGCACCATCCTCGGGTCACTGAAGCTTTCTTT. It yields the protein CASTAGHHPRVTEAFF.

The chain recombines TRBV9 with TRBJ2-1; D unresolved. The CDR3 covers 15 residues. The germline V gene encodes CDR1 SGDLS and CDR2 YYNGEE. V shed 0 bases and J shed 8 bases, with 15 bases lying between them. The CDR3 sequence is CASSVGGYTSDEQFF. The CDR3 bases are TGTGCCAGCAGCGTAGGGGGTTATACCTCCGATGAGCAGTTCTTC.

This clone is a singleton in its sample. CDR3 DNA sequence: TGTGCCAGCTCACTAACCGGGCCAGAAGGCCTCCACGAGCAGTACTTC. It specifies CASSLTGPEGLHEQYF. The chain employs TRBV18 and TRBJ2-7; D call uncertain. The germline V gene encodes CDR1 KGHSH and CDR2 LQKENI. The CDR3 is 16 residues long. V lost 4 bases and J 5 bases, leaving 21 bases between the germline ends.

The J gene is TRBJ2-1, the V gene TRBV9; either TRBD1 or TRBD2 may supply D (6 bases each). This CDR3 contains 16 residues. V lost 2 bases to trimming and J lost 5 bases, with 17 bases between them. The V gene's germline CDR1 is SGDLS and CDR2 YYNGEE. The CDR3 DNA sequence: TGTGCCAGCAGCGTCGGACGGGGGCGCGGGGACAATGAGCAGTTCTTC. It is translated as CASSVGRGRGDNEQFF. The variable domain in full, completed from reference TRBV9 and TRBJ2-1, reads DSGVTQTPKHLITATGQRVTLRCSPRSGDLSVYWYQQSLDQGLQFLIQYYNGEERAKGNILERFSAQQFPDLHSELNLSSLELGDSALYFCASSVGRGRGDNEQFFGPGTRLTVL.

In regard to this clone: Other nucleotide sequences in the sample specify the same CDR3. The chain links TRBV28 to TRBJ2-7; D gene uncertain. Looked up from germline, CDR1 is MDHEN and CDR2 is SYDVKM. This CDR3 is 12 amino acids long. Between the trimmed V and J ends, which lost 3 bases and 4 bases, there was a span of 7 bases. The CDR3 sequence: CASSFSSYEQYF. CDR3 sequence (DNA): TGTGCCAGCAGTTTCTCCAGTTACGAGCAGTACTTC. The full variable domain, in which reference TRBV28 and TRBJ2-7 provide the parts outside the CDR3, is DVKVTQSSRYLVKRTGEKVFLECVQDMDHENMFWYRQDPGLGLRLIYFSYDVKMKEKGDIPEGYSVSREKKERFSLILESASTNQTSMYLCASSFSSYEQYFGPGTRLTVT.

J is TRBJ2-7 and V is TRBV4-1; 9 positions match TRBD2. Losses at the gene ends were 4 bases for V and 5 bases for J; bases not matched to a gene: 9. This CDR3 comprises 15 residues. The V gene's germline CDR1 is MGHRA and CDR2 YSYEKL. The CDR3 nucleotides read TGCGCCAGCAGCCCCGAACGGCTAGCGGGAAACGAGCAGTACTTC. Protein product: CASSPERLAGNEQYF.

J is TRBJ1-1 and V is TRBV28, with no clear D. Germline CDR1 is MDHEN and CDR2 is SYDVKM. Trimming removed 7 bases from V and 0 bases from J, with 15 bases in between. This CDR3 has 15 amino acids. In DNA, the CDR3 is TGTGCCAGCAAAGTTGGGCAGTCGATGAACACTGAAGCTTTCTTT. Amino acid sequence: CASKVGQSMNTEAFF.

As DNA, the CDR3 is TGTGCCAGCAGTGAAGGTCTTTACTCTGGAAACACCATATATTTT. This codes for CASSEGLYSGNTIYF. This rearrangement joins TRBV2 to TRBJ1-3; D gene unclear. The V end lost 1 base, the J end lost 0 bases, and 7 bases lay between the germline ends. CDR1 and CDR2 from the germline V gene are SNHLY and FYNNEI. There are 15 residues in the CDR3.

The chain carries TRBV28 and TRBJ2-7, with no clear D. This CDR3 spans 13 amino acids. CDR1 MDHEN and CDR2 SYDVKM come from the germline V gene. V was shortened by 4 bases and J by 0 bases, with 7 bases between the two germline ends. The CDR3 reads CASSSPTSYEQYF. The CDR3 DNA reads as TGTGCCAGCAGTTCGCCGACCTCCTACGAGCAGTACTTC. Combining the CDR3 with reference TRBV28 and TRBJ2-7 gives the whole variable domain DVKVTQSSRYLVKRTGEKVFLECVQDMDHENMFWYRQDPGLGLRLIYFSYDVKMKEKGDIPEGYSVSREKKERFSLILESASTNQTSMYLCASSSPTSYEQYFGPGTRLTVT.

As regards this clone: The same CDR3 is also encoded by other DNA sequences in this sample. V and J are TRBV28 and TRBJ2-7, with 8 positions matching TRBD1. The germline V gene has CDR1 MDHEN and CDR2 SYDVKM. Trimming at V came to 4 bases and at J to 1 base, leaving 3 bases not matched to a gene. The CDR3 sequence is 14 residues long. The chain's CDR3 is CASSSWTGSYEQYF. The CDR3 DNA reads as TGTGCCAGCAGTTCCTGGACAGGGTCCTACGAGCAGTACTTC.

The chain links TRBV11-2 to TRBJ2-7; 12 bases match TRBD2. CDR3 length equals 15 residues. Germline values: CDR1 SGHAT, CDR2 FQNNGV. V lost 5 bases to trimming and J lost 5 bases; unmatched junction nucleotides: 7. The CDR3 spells CASSLTSGSWDEQYF. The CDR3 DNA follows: TGTGCCAGCAGCCTGACTAGCGGGAGCTGGGACGAGCAGTACTTC. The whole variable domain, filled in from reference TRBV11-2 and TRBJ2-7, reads EAGVAQSPRYKIIEKRQSVAFWCNPISGHATLYWYQQILGQGPKLLIQFQNNGVVDDSQLPKDRFSAERLKGVDSTLKIQPAKLEDSAVYLCASSLTSGSWDEQYFGPGTRLTVT.

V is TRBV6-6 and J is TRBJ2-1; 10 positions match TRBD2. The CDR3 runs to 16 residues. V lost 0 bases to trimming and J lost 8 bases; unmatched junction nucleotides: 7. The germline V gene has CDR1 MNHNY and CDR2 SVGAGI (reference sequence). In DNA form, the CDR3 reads TGTGCCAGCAGTTACTCTCCGCCGCTAGCGGGAGATGAGCAGTTCTTC. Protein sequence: CASSYSPPLAGDEQFF.

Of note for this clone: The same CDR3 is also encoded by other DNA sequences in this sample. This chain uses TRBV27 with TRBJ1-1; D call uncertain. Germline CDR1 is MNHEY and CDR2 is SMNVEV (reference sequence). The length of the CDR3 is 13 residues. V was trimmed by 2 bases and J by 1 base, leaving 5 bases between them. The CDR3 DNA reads TGTGCCAGCAGTTTAGACCCGAACACTGAAGCTTTCTTT. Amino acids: CASSLDPNTEAFF.

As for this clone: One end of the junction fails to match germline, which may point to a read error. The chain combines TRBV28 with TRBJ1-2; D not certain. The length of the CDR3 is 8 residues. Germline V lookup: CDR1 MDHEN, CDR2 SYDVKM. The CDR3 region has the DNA TGTGCCAGCGGGTCCCTCGCCTTC. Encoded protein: CASGSLAF.

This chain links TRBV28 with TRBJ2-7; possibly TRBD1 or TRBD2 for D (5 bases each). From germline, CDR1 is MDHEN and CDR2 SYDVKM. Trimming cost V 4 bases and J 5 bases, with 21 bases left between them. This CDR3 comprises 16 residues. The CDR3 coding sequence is TGTGCCAGCAGTTCGGCGGGCTTAAGGGGTAAAGACGAGCAGTACTTC. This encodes CASSSAGLRGKDEQYF. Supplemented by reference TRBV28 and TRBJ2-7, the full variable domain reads DVKVTQSSRYLVKRTGEKVFLECVQDMDHENMFWYRQDPGLGLRLIYFSYDVKMKEKGDIPEGYSVSREKKERFSLILESASTNQTSMYLCASSSAGLRGKDEQYFGPGTRLTVT.